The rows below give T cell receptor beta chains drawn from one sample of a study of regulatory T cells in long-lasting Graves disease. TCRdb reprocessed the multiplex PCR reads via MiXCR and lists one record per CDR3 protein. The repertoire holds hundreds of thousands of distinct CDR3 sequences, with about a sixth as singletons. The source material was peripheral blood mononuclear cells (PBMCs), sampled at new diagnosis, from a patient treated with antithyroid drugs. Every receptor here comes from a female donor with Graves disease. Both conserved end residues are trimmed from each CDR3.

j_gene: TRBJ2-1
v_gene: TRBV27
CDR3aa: ASSPGTSGGNEQF

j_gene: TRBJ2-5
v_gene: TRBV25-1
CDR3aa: ASSEGTHQETQY

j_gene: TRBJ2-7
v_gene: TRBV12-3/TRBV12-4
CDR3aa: ASSFGDRAYEQY

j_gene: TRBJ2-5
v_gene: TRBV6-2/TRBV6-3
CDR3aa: ASSYSILGGAETQY

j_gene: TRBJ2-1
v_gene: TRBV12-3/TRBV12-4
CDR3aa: ASSSGTKGEQF

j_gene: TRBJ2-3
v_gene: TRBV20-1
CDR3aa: SARDGTGSSTDTQY

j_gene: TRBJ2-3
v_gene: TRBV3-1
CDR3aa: ASSQDFRGVWDTQY

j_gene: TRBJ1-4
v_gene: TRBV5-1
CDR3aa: ASSSSEVTTNEKLF

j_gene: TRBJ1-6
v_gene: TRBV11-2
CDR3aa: ASSFALPPVRSGIH

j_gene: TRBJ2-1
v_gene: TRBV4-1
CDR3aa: ASSQEARPGSSYNEQF

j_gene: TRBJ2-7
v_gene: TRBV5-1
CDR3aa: ASSRDREGYEQY

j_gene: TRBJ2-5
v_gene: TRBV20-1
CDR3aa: SARKGLAQETQY

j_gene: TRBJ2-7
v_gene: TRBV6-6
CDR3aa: ASSYSGPREQY

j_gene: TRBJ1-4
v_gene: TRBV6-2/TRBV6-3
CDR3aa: ASSPEGNDEKLF

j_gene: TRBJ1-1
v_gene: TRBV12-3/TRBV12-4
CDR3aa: ASSLGWVTEAF

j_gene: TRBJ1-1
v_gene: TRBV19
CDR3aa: ASSQRGSYTEAF

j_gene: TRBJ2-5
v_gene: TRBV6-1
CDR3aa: ASSEGLAGTKPEETQY

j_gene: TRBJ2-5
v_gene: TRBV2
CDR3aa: ASRDSGPQETQY

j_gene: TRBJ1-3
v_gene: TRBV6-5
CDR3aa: ASSYSWSTYRSGNTIY

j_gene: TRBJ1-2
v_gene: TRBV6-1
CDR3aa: ASRPAGTGNIHGYT

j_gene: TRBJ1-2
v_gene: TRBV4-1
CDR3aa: ASSRLQGEYGYT

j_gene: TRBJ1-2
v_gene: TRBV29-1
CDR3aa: SVEPTGGATNYGYT

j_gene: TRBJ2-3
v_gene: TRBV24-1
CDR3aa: ATSDFGVDGSDTQY

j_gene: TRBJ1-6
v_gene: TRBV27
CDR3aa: ASSHRQDNSPLH

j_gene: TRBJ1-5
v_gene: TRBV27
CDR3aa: ASSLSGGYNQPQH

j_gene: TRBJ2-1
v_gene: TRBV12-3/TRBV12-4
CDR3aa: ASRRTGFAEQF

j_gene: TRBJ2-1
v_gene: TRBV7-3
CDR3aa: ASSYQTSFSYNEQF

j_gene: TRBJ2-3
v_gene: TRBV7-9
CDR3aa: ASSQTGGTSTDTQY

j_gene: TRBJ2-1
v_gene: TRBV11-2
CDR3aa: ASSLERATSYNEQF

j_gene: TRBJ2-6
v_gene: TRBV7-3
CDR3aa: ASSFEEPGANVLT

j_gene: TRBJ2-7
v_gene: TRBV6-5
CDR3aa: ASSYLSGTRDDGQY

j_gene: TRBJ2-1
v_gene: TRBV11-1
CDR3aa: ASSPDRSQATYNEQF

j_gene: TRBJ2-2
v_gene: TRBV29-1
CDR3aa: SALRDVDTGELF

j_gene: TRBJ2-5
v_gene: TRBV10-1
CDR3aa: ASSESTGIETQY

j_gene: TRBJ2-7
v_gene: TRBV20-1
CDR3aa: SAPKGQGMASGSYEQY

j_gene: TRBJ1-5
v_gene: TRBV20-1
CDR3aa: SARDTGGGQPQH

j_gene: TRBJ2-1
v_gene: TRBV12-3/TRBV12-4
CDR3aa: ASSLMQTARLAGLSYNEQF

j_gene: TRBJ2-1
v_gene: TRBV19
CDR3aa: ASSIPWRGNEQF

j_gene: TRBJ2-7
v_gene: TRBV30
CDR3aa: AWRQGSSYEQY

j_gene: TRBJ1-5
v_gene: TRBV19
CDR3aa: ASSIGTGTHSNQPQH

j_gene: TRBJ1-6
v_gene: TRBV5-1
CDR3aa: ASSLSPDRNSPLH

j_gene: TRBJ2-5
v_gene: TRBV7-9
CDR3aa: ASSFRGAQETQY

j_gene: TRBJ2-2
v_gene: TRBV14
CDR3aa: ASSQTAANTGELF

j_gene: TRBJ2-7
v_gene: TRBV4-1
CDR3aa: ASSQDKWGYEQY

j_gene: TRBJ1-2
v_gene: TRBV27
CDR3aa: ASSSGQTLPNYGYT

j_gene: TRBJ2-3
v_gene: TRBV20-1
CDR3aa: SADELAGNTDTQY

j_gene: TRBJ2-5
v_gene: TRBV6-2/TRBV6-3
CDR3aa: ASMAQETQY

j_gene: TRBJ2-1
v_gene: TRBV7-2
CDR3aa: ASSLGTSGRANEQF

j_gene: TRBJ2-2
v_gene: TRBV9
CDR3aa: ASSPPNGELF

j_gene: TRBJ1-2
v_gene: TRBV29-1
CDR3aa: SVGTGGANGYT

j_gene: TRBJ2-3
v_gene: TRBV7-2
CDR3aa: ASSLEDVGDTQY

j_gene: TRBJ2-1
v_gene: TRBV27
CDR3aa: ASSLGGGLDEQF

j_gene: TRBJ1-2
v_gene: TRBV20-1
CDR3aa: SATRDYGYT

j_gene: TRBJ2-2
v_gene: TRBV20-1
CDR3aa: SARVVDSNTGELF